Sequencing of this T cell receptor (beta chain) was carried out in a study of cytomegalovirus exposure and HLA in healthy donors. Study findings and constraints: Most likely, a cluster of highly shared sequence variants arose as a sequencing artifact. Sequencing depth across donors, presence/absence analyses assumed, was roughly uniform. Later analysis indicated greater clonal expansion among HLA-associated TCR beta chains than among equally common other chains.

Vbeta (60) and Jbeta (13) primers were used in the PCR. Sequencing used immunoSEQ multiplex PCR; TCRdb keeps in-frame clones, though not all of them. The sample lists about 170,000 clones, roughly four fifths occurring once. As to this clone: Its antigen is unidentified.

The germline V and J ends were trimmed by 1 base and 4 bases, with 16 bases remaining between them. The CDR3 spans 16 residues. Germline assignment: CDR1 SEHNR and CDR2 FQNEAQ (reference sequence). Sample: PBMCs. The TCR sequence derives from a young woman in good health and CMV-seropositive. The V call is TRBV7-9, the J call TRBJ1-2; D possibly corresponds to TRBD1 (6 bases). This CDR3 is CASSLELGTPIYGYTF. The DNA for the CDR3 is TGTGCCAGCAGCTTAGAATTAGGGACACCCATCTATGGCTACACCTTC.